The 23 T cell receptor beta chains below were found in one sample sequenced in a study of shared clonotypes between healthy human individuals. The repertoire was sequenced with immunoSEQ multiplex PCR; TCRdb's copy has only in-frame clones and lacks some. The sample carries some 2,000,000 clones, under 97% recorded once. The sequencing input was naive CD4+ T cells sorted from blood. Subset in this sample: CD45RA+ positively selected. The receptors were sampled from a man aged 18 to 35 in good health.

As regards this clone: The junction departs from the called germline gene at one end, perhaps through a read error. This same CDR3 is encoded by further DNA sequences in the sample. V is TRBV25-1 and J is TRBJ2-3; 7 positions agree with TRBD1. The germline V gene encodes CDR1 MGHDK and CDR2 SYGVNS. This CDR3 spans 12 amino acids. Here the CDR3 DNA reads TGTGCCAGCAGTACGGGGACAGATACGCAGTACTTT. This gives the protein CASSTGTDTQYF.

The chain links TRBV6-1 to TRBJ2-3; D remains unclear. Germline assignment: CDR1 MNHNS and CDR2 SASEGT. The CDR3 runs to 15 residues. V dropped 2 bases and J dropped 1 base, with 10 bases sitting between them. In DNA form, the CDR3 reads TGTGCCAGCAGTGAAATGGGTCACCGCACAGATACGCAGTATTTT. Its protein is CASSEMGHRTDTQYF.

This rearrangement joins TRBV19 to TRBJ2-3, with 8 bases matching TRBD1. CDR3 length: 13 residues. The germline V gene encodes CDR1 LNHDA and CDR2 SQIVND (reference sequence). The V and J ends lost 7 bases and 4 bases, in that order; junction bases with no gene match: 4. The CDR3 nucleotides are TGTGCCAGTATCGCACAGGGGGCAGATACGCAGTATTTT. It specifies CASIAQGADTQYF.

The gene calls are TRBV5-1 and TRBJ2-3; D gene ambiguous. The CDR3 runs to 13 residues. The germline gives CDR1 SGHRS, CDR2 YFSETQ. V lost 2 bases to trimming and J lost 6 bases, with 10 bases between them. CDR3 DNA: TGCGCCAGCAGCTTTCCTGCTATGGATACGCAGTATTTT. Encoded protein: CASSFPAMDTQYF.

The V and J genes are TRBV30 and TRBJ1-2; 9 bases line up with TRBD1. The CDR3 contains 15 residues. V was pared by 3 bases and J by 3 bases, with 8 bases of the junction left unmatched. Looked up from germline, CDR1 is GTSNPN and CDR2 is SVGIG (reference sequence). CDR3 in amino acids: CAWRPGTGKDYGYTF. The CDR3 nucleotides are TGTGCCTGGAGGCCCGGGACAGGGAAAGACTATGGCTACACCTTC.

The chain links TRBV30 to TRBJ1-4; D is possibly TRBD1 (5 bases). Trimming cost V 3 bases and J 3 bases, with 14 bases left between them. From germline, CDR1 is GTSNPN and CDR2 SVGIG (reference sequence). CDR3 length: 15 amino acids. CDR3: CAWSPSGGANEKLFF. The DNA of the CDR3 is TGTGCCTGGAGCCCTTCGGGGGGTGCTAATGAAAAACTGTTTTTT. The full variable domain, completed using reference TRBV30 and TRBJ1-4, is SQTIHQWPATLVQPVGSPLSLECTVEGTSNPNLYWYRQAAGRGLQLLFYSVGIGQISSEVPQNLSASRPQDRQFILSSKKLLLSDSGFYLCAWSPSGGANEKLFFGSGTQLSVL.

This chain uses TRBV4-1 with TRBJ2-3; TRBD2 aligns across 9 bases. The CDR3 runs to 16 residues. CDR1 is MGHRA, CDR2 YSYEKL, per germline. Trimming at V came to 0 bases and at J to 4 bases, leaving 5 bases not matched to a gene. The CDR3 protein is CASSQEPSGVPDTQYF. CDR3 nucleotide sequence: TGCGCCAGCAGCCAAGAACCTAGCGGGGTCCCAGATACGCAGTATTTT.

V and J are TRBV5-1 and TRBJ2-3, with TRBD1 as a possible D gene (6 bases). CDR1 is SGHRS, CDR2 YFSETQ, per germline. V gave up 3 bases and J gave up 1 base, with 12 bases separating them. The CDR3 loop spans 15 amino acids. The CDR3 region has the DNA TGCGCCAGCAGCTCCCAGCCAGGGGGCACAGATACGCAGTATTTT. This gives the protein CASSSQPGGTDTQYF. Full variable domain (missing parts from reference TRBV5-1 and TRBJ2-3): KAGVTQTPRYLIKTRGQQVTLSCSPISGHRSVSWYQQTPGQGLQFLFEYFSETQRNKGNFPGRFSGRQFSNSRSEMNVSTLELGDSALYLCASSSQPGGTDTQYFGPGTRLTVL.

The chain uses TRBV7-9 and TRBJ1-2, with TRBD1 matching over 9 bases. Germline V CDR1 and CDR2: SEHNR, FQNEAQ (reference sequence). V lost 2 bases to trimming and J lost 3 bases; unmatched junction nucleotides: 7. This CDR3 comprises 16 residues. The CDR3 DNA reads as TGTGCCAGCAGCTTACTTCCGACAGGGGGAGACTATGGCTACACCTTC. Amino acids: CASSLLPTGGDYGYTF.

CDR3 DNA: TGTGCCAGCAGCTTAGGATTGGGACTAGCGGAGTCCTACAATGAGCAGTTCTTC. It codes for CASSLGLGLAESYNEQFF. The J gene is TRBJ2-1, the V gene TRBV7-9; 11 nucleotides match TRBD2. The V segment lost 1 base and the J segment 1 base; nucleotides outside the gene matches: 6. The CDR3 runs 18 residues. The germline V gene encodes CDR1 SEHNR and CDR2 FQNEAQ (reference sequence).

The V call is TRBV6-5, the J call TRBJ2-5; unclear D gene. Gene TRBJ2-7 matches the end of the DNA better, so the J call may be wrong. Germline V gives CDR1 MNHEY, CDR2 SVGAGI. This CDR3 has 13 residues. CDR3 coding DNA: TGTGCCAGCAGTGTTTCAAGCTCCTACGAGCAGTACTTC. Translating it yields CASSVSSSYEQYF.

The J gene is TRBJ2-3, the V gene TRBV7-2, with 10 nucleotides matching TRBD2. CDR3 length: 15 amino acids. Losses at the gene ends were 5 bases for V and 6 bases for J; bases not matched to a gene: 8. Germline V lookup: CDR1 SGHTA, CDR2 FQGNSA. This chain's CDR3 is CASSMGLALIDTQYF. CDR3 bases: TGTGCCAGCAGCATGGGACTAGCGTTAATCGATACGCAGTATTTT.

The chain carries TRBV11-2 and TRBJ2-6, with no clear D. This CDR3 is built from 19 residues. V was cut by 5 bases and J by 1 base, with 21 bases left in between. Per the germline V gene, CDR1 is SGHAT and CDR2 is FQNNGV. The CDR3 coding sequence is TGTGCCAGCAGCAGACTTGCGCCAGCGTCCATTTCTGGGGCCAACGTCCTGACTTTC. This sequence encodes CASSRLAPASISGANVLTF.

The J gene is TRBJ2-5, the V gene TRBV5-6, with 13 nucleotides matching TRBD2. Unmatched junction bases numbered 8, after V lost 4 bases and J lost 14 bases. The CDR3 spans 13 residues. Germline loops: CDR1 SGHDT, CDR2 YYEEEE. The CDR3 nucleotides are TGTGCCAGCAGCGCCTCGGGGACTAGCGGGGATTACTTC. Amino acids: CASSASGTSGDYF.

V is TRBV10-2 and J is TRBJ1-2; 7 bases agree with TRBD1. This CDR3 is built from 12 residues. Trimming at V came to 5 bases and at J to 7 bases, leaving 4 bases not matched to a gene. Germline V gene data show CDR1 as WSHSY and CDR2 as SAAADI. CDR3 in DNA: TGCGCCAGCAGTACAGGGGTAGTTGGCTACACCTTC. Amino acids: CASSTGVVGYTF.

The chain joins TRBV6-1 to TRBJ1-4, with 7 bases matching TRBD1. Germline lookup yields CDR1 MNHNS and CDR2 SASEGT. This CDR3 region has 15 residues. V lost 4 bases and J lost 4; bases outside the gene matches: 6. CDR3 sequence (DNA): TGTGCCAGCAGTGGCCCAGGGGGTGTTAATGAAAAACTGTTTTTT. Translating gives CASSGPGGVNEKLFF.

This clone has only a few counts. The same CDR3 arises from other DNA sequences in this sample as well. The CDR3 loop reads CASSLVGGSGNTIYF. The CDR3 coding sequence is TGCGCCAGCAGCTTGGTGGGGGGCTCTGGAAACACCATATATTTT. The chain employs TRBV5-1 and TRBJ1-3; D possibly corresponds to TRBD1 (5 bases). Germline CDR1 is SGHRS and CDR2 is YFSETQ. Trimming stripped 0 bases from V and 0 bases from J, with 7 bases between. The CDR3 has 15 amino acids.

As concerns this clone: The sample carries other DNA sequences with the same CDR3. The CDR3 DNA reads as TGTGCCAGCAGCCTAAACACTGAAGCTTTCTTT. Translation gives CASSLNTEAFF. The chain uses TRBV7-9 and TRBJ1-1; D ambiguous. V was clipped by 5 bases and J by 2 bases, with 3 bases between them. Germline CDR1 is SEHNR and CDR2 is FQNEAQ (reference sequence). The CDR3 has 11 amino acids.

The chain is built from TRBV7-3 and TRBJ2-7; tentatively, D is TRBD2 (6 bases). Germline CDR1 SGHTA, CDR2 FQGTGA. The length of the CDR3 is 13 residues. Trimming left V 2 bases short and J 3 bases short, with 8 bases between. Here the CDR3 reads CASSLGGVYEQYF. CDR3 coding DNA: TGTGCCAGCAGCTTAGGAGGGGTCTACGAGCAGTACTTC.

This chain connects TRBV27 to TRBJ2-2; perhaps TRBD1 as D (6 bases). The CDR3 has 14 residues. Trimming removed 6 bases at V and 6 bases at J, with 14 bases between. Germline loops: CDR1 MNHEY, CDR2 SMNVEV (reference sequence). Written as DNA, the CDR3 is TGTGCCAGCAGACAGGGTAGTAAAGCCGGGGAGCTGTTTTTT. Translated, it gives CASRQGSKAGELFF.

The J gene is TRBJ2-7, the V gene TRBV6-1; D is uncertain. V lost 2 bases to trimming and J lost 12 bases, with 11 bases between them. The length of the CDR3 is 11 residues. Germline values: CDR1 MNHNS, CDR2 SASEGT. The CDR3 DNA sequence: TGTGCCAGCAGTGAATCGGCTGTTCCGTACTTC. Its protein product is CASSESAVPYF.

The CDR3, as DNA: TGTGCCAGCTCACCCCCCCCAGAGGGCAATGAGCAGTTCTTC. Its translation: CASSPPPEGNEQFF. The chain couples TRBV18 to TRBJ2-1, with D possibly matching TRBD2 (5 bases). Trimming took off 3 bases at V and 6 bases at J, with 12 bases between the two ends. The length of the CDR3 is 14 residues. CDR1 is KGHSH, CDR2 LQKENI, per germline.

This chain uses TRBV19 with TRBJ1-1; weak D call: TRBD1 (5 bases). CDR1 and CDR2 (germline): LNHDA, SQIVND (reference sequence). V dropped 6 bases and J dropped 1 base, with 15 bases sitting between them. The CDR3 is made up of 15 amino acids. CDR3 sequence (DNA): TGTGCCAGTAGCCTAAACGGGGCAGCGAACACTGAAGCTTTCTTT. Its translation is CASSLNGAANTEAFF.